This entry features one TCR beta chain sequence. Its matching antigen is unknown. Germline V gives CDR1 SQVTM, CDR2 ANQGSEA. CDR3 size: 13 residues. V shed 7 bases and J shed 6 bases, with 16 bases lying between them. The method was immunoSEQ multiplex PCR; TCRdb's version includes in-frame clones alone and lacks a portion of them. The sample holds under 50,000 clones, about 90% seen once. Autoimmune disease history or systemic immunosuppression barred patients. Patients had blood sampled at baseline and again on cycle 4 day 1 and cycle 7 day 1. This specimen comes from a study of OX40 agonist ivuxolimab in advanced cancers. Study-wide results and limits: At 0.1 to 3.0 mg/kg and by week 6, clonal expansion occurred in CD4+ and CD8+ blood T cells.

The clonotype originates from an adult with an advanced solid tumor such as melanoma, head and neck, liver or kidney cancer. The rearrangement uses TRBV29-1 and TRBJ2-4; D gene uncertain. This specimen consisted of CD4+ or CD8+ T cells sorted from blood, obtained in a trial of the OX40 agonist ivuxolimab. The CDR3 sequence: CSAWTDAINIQYF. Written as DNA, the CDR3 is TGCAGCGCTTGGACGGACGCTATAAACATTCAGTACTTC.